The 4 T cell receptor beta chains presented below share a single source sample, sequenced in a study of tumor-infiltrating lymphocytes in primary liver carcinoma. Co-extraction of RNA and DNA was performed on about 18-30 mg of unsorted bulk tissue. From about 490 ng of total RNA, TCR beta-specific cDNA was reverse-transcribed using a constant-region primer. The TCR beta library was amplified through three nested multiplex PCR rounds in a modified ARM-PCR procedure. The study ran its first two PCR rounds for approximately 11 cycles each, using TRBV1-TRBV30 forward primers and a C-beta reverse primer. TCRdb re-derived calls from the multiplex PCR reads in MiXCR, one entry per CDR3 protein. The sample has over 100,000 distinct CDR3 sequences, approximately 68% seen once. Sample: tumor-adjacent normal liver tissue. The receptors originated from a woman aged 55-75 years with primary liver carcinoma and hepatitis B virus infection.

The CDR3 loop reads CASNLAWSLNEQFF. The CDR3 DNA sequence: TGTGCCAGTAACTTAGCCTGGAGTCTCAATGAGCAGTTCTTC. The J gene is TRBJ2-1, the V gene TRBV11-2; D unresolved. Trimming left V 9 bases short and J 6 bases short, with 18 bases between. This CDR3 is 14 amino acids long. Germline V gives CDR1 SGHAT, CDR2 FQNNGV.

The chain recombines TRBV11-2 with TRBJ2-3, with a possible D match to TRBD2 (6 bases). From germline, CDR1 is SGHAT and CDR2 FQNNGV. V lost 3 bases and J lost 15, with 25 bases in between. The CDR3 runs 15 residues. The CDR3 DNA sequence: TGTGCCAGCAGCTTGGGCGGGATCATCACAGGTATGCATTATTTT. Amino acid sequence: CASSLGGIITGMHYF. The full variable domain, with the rest looked up from reference TRBV11-2 and TRBJ2-3, is EAGVAQSPRYKIIEKRQSVAFWCNPISGHATLYWYQQILGQGPKLLIQFQNNGVVDDSQLPKDRFSAERLKGVDSTLKIQPAKLEDSAVYLCASSLGGIITGMHYFGPGTRLTVL.

About this clonotype itself: The junction departs from the called germline gene at one end, perhaps through a read error. V is TRBV29-1 and J is TRBJ2-2; 7 bases fit TRBD1. The germline V gene encodes CDR1 SQVTM and CDR2 ANQGSEA. The CDR3 runs to 15 residues. The chain's CDR3 is CSVIPGQPKTGELLF. The CDR3 DNA sequence: TGCAGCGTTATTCCGGGACAGCCGAAGACCGGGGAGCTGCTTTTC.

The genes are TRBV12-3 or TRBV12-4 and TRBJ2-7; D possibly corresponds to TRBD2 (6 bases). The CDR3 runs to 12 residues. CDR3 in DNA: TGTGTCGGCAGTTTGGGAGGAAACGAGCAGTACTTC. Its translation is CVGSLGGNEQYF.